The 14 T cell receptor beta chains presented below share a single source sample, sequenced in a study of blood T cells in healthy people across ages. Primers used in a second PCR of roughly 7 to 11 cycles were a sample-barcoded 5' primer and a J-beta primer mix. MiXCR, applied by TCRdb to the 5' RACE reads, yields one record per CDR3 protein. Here the sample spans about 1.5 million distinct CDR3 sequences, approximately 38% being singletons. Material: blood. These receptors originate from a woman aged 18 to 35 in good health.

The chain links TRBV11-2 to TRBJ2-7, with 12 nucleotides matching TRBD2. Germline V gives CDR1 SGHAT, CDR2 FQNNGV. V lost 6 bases and J lost 3; bases outside the gene matches: 3. The CDR3 consists of 14 residues. This CDR3 reads CASSGLAGIYEQYF. CDR3 DNA: TGTGCCAGCAGTGGACTAGCGGGAATCTACGAGCAGTACTTC.

This clonotype was seen a handful of times. The chain couples TRBV6-5 to TRBJ2-3; no definite D call. The CDR3 runs to 14 residues. V gave up 5 bases and J gave up 1 base, with 10 bases separating them. Germline loops: CDR1 MNHEY, CDR2 SVGAGI. The CDR3 region is CASSTYGRTDTQYF. CDR3 bases: TGTGCCAGCAGTACATACGGTCGCACAGATACGCAGTATTTT.

This clonotype was seen more than once but under ten times. V and J are TRBV28 and TRBJ1-5, with TRBD1 matching 7 bases. Unmatched junction bases numbered 21, after V lost 1 base and J lost 3 bases. This CDR3 comprises 21 residues. Germline V gives CDR1 MDHEN, CDR2 SYDVKM. CDR3 residues: CASSLFARRRGLSVHNQPQHF. In nucleotides, the CDR3 is TGTGCCAGCAGTTTATTCGCTCGGCGCAGGGGGTTGAGCGTGCACAATCAGCCCCAGCATTTT.

V and J are TRBV5-1 and TRBJ2-3; D unclear. Germline CDR1 and CDR2: SGHRS and YFSETQ. This CDR3 spans 14 amino acids. Between the trimmed V and J ends, which lost 5 bases and 2 bases, there was a span of 12 bases. The CDR3 nucleotides read TGCGCCAGCAGTCCCGAGGTTTCCACAGATACGCAGTATTTT. It translates to CASSPEVSTDTQYF. The complete variable domain, with remaining parts taken from reference TRBV5-1 and TRBJ2-3, reads KAGVTQTPRYLIKTRGQQVTLSCSPISGHRSVSWYQQTPGQGLQFLFEYFSETQRNKGNFPGRFSGRQFSNSRSEMNVSTLELGDSALYLCASSPEVSTDTQYFGPGTRLTVL.

The rearrangement uses TRBV6-5 and TRBJ2-4, with 8 bases fitting TRBD2. J gave up 14 bases and V 6 bases, and 18 bases lay outside the gene matches. Germline V lookup: CDR1 MNHEY, CDR2 SVGAGI. This CDR3 spans 15 amino acids. For the CDR3, the DNA is TGTGCCAGCAGCCCCGGGGGGGTGAAAAGCCAAGGAAAGTACTTC. It codes for CASSPGGVKSQGKYF.

On this clonotype: A read error may produce the germline difference seen at one junction end. The V call is TRBV7-7, the J call TRBJ2-1; 14 nucleotides line up with TRBD2. The germline gives CDR1 SSHAT, CDR2 FNYEAQ (reference sequence). There are 17 residues in the CDR3. CDR3 residues: CASSLDGTSGGLNEQFF. CDR3 sequence (DNA): TGTGCTAGCAGCTTAGATGGGACTAGCGGGGGTCTGAATGAGCAGTTCTTC.

This chain's CDR3 is CASSLPGLSGGTDTQYF. The CDR3 nucleotides are TGTGCCAGCAGTTTACCCGGACTAAGCGGAGGCACAGATACGCAGTATTTT. This sequence joins TRBV27 and TRBJ2-3, with a tentative D call TRBD2 (6 bases). V gave up 2 bases and J gave up 1 base, with 16 bases separating them. The CDR3 has 17 amino acids. CDR1 is MNHEY, CDR2 SMNVEV, per germline (reference sequence).

There are a few counts of this clonotype. The V gene is TRBV5-1, the J gene TRBJ2-3; possibly TRBD2 for D (5 bases). Germline lookup yields CDR1 SGHRS and CDR2 YFSETQ. This CDR3 contains 15 residues. Trimming pared 7 bases from V and 0 bases from J, leaving 15 bases between. CDR3 bases: TGCGCCAGCCGACCCCGGGATTTTAGCACAGATACGCAGTATTTT. Protein sequence: CASRPRDFSTDTQYF.

CDR3: CATSDFADGSGSSTDTQYF. The CDR3 nucleotides are TGTGCCACCAGTGATTTTGCCGATGGTAGCGGGAGTAGCACAGATACGCAGTATTTT. The chain is built from TRBV24-1 and TRBJ2-3; TRBD2 aligns across 9 bases. This CDR3 has 19 amino acids. Germline V lookup: CDR1 KGHDR, CDR2 SFDVKD. After removal of 1 base from V and 0 bases from J, the junction contained 10 bases not matched to a gene.

In its sample, this clonotype was seen a few times. The chain is built from TRBV20-1 and TRBJ2-5; D might be TRBD1 (6 bases). The CDR3 has 15 amino acids. Germline-derived CDR1 and CDR2 are DFQATT and SNEGSKA (reference sequence). V was cut by 6 bases and J by 1 base, with 18 bases left in between. CDR3 DNA: TGCAGTGCCGACAACCAGGGGCAGGGCCAAGAGACCCAGTACTTC. It is translated as CSADNQGQGQETQYF.

The chain couples TRBV5-1 to TRBJ2-3; 10 bases are shared with TRBD2. The CDR3 has 18 amino acids. V dropped 3 bases and J dropped 0; count of bases not matched to a gene: 10. CDR1 is SGHRS and CDR2 is YFSETQ in the germline V gene. The CDR3 region has the DNA TGCGCCAGCAGCTGGACACCTAGCGGGAGAGATAGCACAGATACGCAGTATTTT. Its translation: CASSWTPSGRDSTDTQYF.

The chain is built from TRBV28 and TRBJ1-5, with unresolved D. The ends were cut back, 10 bases at V and 3 bases at J, with 16 bases in the middle. This CDR3 has 14 amino acids. CDR1 and CDR2 from the germline V gene are MDHEN and SYDVKM. The CDR3 bases are TGTGCCACCGTCGCCGTGTCCAACAATCAGCCCCAGCATTTT. Its translation is CATVAVSNNQPQHF.

This chain connects TRBV6-6 to TRBJ1-4; tentatively, D is TRBD1 (6 bases). CDR1 is MNHNY, CDR2 SVGAGI, per germline (reference sequence). This CDR3 region has 14 residues. The ends were cut back, 5 bases at V and 5 bases at J, with 12 bases in the middle. The chain's CDR3 is CASSQDSTNEKLFF. The CDR3 DNA is TGTGCCAGCAGTCAGGACAGTACGAATGAAAAACTGTTTTTT.

V is TRBV19 and J is TRBJ2-1, with 11 bases matching TRBD2. This CDR3 has 13 residues. Germline lookup yields CDR1 LNHDA and CDR2 SQIVND (reference sequence). Germline trimming cut 7 bases from V and 8 bases from J; bases unmatched to any gene: 4. The CDR3 nucleotides are TGTGCCAGTACGACTAGCGGGAATTATGAGCAGTTCTTC. It is translated as CASTTSGNYEQFF.